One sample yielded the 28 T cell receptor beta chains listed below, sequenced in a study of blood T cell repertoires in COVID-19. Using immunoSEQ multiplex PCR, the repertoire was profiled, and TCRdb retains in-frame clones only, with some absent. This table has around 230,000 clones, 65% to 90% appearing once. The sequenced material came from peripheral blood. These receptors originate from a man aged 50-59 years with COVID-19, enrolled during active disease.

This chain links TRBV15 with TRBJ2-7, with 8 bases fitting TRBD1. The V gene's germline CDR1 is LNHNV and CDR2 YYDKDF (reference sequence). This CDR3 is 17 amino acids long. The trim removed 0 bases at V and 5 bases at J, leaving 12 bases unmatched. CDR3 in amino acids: CATSRDYPGGGYNEQYF. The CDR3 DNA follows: TGTGCCACCAGCAGAGATTACCCAGGGGGCGGCTACAACGAGCAGTACTTC.

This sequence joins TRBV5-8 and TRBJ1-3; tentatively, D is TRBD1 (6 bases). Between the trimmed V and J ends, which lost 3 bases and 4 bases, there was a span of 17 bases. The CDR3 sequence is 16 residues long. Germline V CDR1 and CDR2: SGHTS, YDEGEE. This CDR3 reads CASSWEIRGPGNTIYF. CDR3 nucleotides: TGTGCCAGCAGCTGGGAAATCAGGGGTCCGGGAAACACCATATATTTT.

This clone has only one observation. The DNA of the CDR3 is TGCGCCAGCAGTCCCCAGGGGAAGGGTGAAAAACTGTTTTTT. The encoded protein is CASSPQGKGEKLFF. The gene calls are TRBV10-2 and TRBJ1-4; TRBD1 might be the D (6 bases). The length of the CDR3 is 14 residues. CDR1 and CDR2 (germline): WSHSY, SAAADI. Trimming took off 5 bases at V and 7 bases at J, with 14 bases between the two ends.

The CDR3 nucleotides are TGTGCCAGCAGTCAGACAGGGAACCAAAAACGCTACACCTTC. It encodes CASSQTGNQKRYTF. The J gene is TRBJ1-2, the V gene TRBV6-5, with TRBD1 identical over 7 bases. The CDR3 has 14 amino acids. Trimming cost V 5 bases and J 9 bases; bases outside gene matches: 12. Germline CDR1 is MNHEY and CDR2 is SVGAGI.

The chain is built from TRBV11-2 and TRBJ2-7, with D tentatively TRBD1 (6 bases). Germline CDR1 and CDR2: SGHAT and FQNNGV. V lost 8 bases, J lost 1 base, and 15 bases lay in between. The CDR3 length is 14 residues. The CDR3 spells CASSPPGQSYEQYF. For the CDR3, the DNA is TGTGCCAGCTCCCCCCCGGGACAATCCTACGAGCAGTACTTC.

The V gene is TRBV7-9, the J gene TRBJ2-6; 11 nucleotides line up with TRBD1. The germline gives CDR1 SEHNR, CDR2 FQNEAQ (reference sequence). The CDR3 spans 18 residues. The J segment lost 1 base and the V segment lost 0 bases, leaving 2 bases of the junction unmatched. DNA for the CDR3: TGTGCCAGCAGCTTAGCCGGGACAGGGGGGTCTGGGGCCAACGTCCTGACTTTC. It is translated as CASSLAGTGGSGANVLTF. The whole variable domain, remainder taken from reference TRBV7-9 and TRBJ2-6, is DTGVSQNPRHKITKRGQNVTFRCDPISEHNRLYWYRQTLGQGPEFLTYFQNEAQLEKSRLLSDRFSAERPKGSFSTLEIQRTEQGDSAMYLCASSLAGTGGSGANVLTFGAGSRLTVL.

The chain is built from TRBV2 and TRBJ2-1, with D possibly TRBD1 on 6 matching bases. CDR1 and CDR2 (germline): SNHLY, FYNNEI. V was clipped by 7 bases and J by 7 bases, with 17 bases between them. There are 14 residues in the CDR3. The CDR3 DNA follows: TGTGCCAGCACGGCGGGCAGGGGAATGAATGAGCAGTTCTTC. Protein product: CASTAGRGMNEQFF.

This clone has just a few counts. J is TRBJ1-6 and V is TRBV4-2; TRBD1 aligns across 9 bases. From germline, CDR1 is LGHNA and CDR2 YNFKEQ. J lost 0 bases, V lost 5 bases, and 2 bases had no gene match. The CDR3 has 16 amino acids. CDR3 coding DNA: TGTGCCAGCAGCACGACAGGGGGCTCCTATAATTCACCCCTCCACTTT. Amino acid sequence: CASSTTGGSYNSPLHF.

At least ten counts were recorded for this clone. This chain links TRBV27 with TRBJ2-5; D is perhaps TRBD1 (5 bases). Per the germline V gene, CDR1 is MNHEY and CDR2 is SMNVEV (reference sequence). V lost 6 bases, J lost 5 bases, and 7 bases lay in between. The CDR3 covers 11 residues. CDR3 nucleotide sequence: TGTGCCAGCAGCTACAGGGAGACCCAGTACTTC. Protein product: CASSYRETQYF.

DNA for the CDR3: TGTGCCAGCAGTGATTGGGGGGACCAGCCCCAGCATTTT. Its translation: CASSDWGDQPQHF. The V gene is TRBV6-1, the J gene TRBJ1-5, with D tentatively TRBD1 (5 bases). The CDR3 extends over 13 amino acids. The V end lost 3 bases, the J end lost 7 bases, and 10 bases lay between the germline ends. Germline V gene lookup returns CDR1 MNHNS and CDR2 SASEGT.

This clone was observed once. The CDR3 DNA reads TGTGCCAGCAGCCAAGGCCACAGTCGCGCAACTAATCAGCCCCAGCATTTT. It yields the protein CASSQGHSRATNQPQHF. The genes are TRBV3-1 (or the pseudogene TRBV3-2) and TRBJ1-5; D remains ambiguous. The CDR3 runs to 17 residues. Per germline, CDR1 LGHDT and CDR2 YNNKEL (reference sequence). The V and J ends lost 1 base and 4 bases respectively, with 17 bases between them.

CDR3 loop: CASSNAGKDTQYF. In DNA, the CDR3 is TGTGCCAGTAGTAACGCAGGGAAAGATACGCAGTATTTT. The chain links TRBV19 to TRBJ2-3; possible D gene TRBD1, 5 bases. Trimming stripped 4 bases from V and 5 bases from J, with 10 bases between. The CDR3 spans 13 residues. Germline values: CDR1 LNHDA, CDR2 SQIVND (reference sequence).

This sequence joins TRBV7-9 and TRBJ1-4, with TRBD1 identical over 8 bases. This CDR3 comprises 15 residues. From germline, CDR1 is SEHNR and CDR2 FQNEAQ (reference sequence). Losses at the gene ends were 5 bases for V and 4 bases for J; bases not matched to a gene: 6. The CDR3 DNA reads TGTGCCAGCAGCAACGACAGGGGTTTTAATGAAAAACTGTTTTTT. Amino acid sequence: CASSNDRGFNEKLFF.

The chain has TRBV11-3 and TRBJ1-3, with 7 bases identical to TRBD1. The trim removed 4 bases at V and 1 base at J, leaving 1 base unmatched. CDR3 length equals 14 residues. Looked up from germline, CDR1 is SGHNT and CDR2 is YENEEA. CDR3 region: CASSSTGSGNTIYF. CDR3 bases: TGTGCCAGCAGCTCGACAGGGTCTGGAAACACCATATATTTT. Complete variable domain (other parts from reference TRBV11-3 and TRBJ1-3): EAGVVQSPRYKIIEKKQPVAFWCNPISGHNTLYWYLQNLGQGPELLIRYENEEAVDDSQLPKDRFSAERLKGVDSTLKIQPAELGDSAVYLCASSSTGSGNTIYFGEGSWLTVV.

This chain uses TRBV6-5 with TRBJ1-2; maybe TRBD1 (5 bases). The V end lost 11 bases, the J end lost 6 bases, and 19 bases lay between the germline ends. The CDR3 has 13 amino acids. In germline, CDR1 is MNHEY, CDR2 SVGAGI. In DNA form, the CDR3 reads TGTGCCGCTTTGGGGCAGCCCTCTAATGGCTACACCTTC. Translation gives CAALGQPSNGYTF.

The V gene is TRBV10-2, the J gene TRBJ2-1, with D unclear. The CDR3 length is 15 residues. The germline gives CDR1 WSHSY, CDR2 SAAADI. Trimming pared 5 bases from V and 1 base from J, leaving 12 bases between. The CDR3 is CASSKEYISYNEQFF. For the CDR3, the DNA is TGCGCCAGCAGTAAGGAGTATATTTCCTACAATGAGCAGTTCTTC.

The CDR3 nucleotides read TGTGCCAGCAGTCCTAGGTTCTTC. This gives the protein CASSPRFF. The V gene is TRBV11-3, the J gene TRBJ2-1; unclear D gene. The CDR3 loop spans 8 amino acids. The germline V gene has CDR1 SGHNT and CDR2 YENEEA. Deletions cut 6 bases from V and 15 bases from J, with 6 bases between.

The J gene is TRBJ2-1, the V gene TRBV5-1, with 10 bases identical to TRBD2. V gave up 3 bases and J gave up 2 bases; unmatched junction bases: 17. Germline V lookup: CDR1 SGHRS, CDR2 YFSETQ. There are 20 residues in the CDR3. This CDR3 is CASSYPSRTSGTHPYNEQFF. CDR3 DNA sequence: TGCGCCAGCAGCTACCCCTCGAGGACTAGCGGCACTCACCCCTACAATGAGCAGTTCTTC.

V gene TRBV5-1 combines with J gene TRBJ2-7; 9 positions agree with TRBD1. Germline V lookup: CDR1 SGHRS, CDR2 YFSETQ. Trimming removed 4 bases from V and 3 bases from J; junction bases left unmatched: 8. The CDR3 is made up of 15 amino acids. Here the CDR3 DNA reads TGCGCCAGCAGCACCACAGGGGGCCTTATCTACGAGCAGTACTTC. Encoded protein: CASSTTGGLIYEQYF.

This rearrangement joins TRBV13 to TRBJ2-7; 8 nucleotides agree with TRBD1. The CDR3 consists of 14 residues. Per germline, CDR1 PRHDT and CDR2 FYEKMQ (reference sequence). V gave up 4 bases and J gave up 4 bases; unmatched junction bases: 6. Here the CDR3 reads CASSSKGQEYEQYF. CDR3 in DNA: TGTGCCAGCAGCTCCAAGGGACAGGAGTACGAGCAGTACTTC.

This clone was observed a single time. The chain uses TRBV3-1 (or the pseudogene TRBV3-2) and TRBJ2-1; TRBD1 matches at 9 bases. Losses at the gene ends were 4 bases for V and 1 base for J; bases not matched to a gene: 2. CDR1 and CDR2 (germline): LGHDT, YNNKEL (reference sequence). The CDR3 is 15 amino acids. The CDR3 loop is CASSRGTGSYNEQFF. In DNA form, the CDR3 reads TGTGCCAGCAGCCGTGGGACAGGGTCCTACAATGAGCAGTTCTTC.

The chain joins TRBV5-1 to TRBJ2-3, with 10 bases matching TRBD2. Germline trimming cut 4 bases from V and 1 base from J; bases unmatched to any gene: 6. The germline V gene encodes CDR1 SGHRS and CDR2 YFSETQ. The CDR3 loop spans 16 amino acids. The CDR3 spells CASSPAGTSGTDTQYF. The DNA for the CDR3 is TGCGCCAGCAGCCCGGCCGGGACTAGCGGCACAGATACGCAGTATTTT.

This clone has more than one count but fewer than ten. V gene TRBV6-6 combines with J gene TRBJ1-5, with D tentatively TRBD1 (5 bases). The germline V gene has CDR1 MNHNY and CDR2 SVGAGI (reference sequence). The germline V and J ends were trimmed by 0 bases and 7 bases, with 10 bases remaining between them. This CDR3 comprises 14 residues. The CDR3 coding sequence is TGTGCCAGCAGTTACTCCCAGGGAGGCCAGCCCCAGCATTTT. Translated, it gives CASSYSQGGQPQHF.

The CDR3 region has the DNA TGCGCCAGCAGCTTGGATGCAGGCAACAATCAGCCCCAGCATTTT. Amino acid sequence: CASSLDAGNNQPQHF. The chain is built from TRBV5-1 and TRBJ1-5, with D uncertain. V lost 0 bases, J lost 3 bases, and 10 bases lay in between. This CDR3 spans 15 amino acids. Germline V gene data show CDR1 as SGHRS and CDR2 as YFSETQ.

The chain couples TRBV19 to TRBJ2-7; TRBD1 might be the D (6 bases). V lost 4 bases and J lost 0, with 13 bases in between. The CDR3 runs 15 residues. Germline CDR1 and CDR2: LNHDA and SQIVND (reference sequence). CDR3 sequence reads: CASSNRAASSYEQYF. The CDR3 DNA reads TGTGCCAGTAGTAACAGGGCAGCGTCCTCCTACGAGCAGTACTTC.

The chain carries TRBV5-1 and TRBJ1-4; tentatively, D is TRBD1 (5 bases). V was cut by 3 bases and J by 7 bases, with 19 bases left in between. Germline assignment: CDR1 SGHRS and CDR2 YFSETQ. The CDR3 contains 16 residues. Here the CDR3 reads CASSSSGAGRVEKLFF. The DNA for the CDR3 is TGCGCCAGCAGCTCCTCTGGGGCCGGAAGAGTTGAAAAACTGTTTTTT.

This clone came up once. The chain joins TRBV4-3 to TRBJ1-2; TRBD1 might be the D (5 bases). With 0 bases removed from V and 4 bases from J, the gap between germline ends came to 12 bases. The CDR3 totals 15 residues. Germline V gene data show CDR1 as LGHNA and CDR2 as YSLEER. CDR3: CASSQDGAAAYGYTF. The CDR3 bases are TGCGCCAGCAGCCAAGATGGGGCGGCAGCCTATGGCTACACCTTC.

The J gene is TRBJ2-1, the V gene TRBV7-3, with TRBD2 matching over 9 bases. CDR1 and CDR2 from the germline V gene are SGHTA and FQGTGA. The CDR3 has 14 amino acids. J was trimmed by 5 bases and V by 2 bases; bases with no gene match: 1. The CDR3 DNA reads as TGTGCCAGCAGCTTACTAGCGGGGAACAATGAGCAGTTCTTC. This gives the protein CASSLLAGNNEQFF.